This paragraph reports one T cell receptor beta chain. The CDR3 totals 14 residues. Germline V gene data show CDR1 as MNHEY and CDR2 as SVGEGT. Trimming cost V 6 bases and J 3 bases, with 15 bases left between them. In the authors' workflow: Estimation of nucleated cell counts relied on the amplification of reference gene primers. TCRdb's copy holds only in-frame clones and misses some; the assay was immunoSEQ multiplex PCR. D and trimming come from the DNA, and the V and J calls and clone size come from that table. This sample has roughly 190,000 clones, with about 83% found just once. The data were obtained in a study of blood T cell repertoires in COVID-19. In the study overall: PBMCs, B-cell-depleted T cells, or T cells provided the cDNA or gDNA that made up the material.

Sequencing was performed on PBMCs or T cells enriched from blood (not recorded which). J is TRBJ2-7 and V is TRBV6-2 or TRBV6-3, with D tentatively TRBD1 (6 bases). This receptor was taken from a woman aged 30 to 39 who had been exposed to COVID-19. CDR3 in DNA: TGTGCCAGCAGCCCGATGACAGGTAGCTACGAGCAGTACTTC. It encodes CASSPMTGSYEQYF.